This T cell receptor beta chain was recovered during a study of graft-versus-host responses after intestinal transplantation. Turning to the study itself: Grafts were multivisceral, liver-intestinal, or isolated intestinal. Findings and limits, study-wide: Early post-transplant falls in HvG clones accompanied the peak levels of circulating GvH clones.

About this clone: Its antigen is unknown.

The data were produced by immunoSEQ multiplex PCR, yet TCRdb's version contains in-frame clones alone and is incomplete. Here the sample spans around 110,000 clones, 87% being singletons. The CDR3 consists of 16 residues. V shed 1 base and J shed 2 bases, with 9 bases lying between them. Per the germline V gene, CDR1 is SGHTA and CDR2 is FQGNSA. The sequenced sample was unstimulated CD4+ T cells sorted from spleen or lymph node cells, obtained before transplant. The rearrangement joins TRBV7-2 to TRBJ2-6, with TRBD2 as a possible D gene (6 bases). The clonotype originates from a human donor who was the organ donor for an intestinal transplant. The DNA of the CDR3 is TGTGCCAGCAGCTTAGTGCCGGGGGCTGGGGCCAACGTCCTGACTTTC. This translates into CASSLVPGAGANVLTF.